This T cell receptor beta chain appears in the sequencing data of a study of blood T cell repertoires in COVID-19. Background on the study: Some COVID-19 samples were acute and others convalescent; all came from the United States, Italy and Spain. From T cells, B-cell-depleted T cells, or PBMCs came the material, which was cDNA or gDNA.

Per the authors' pipeline: Amplified reference gene primers provided the basis for estimating nucleated cell counts. Only in-frame clones appear in the TCRdb table, and some are missing; sequencing was by immunoSEQ multiplex PCR. Clonal size and the V and J genes are those of that table, whereas D and trimming came from the DNA. The sample has tens of thousands of clones; 80% to 90% are singletons. There are 16 residues in the CDR3. Unmatched junction bases numbered 12, after V lost 5 bases and J lost 8 bases. Germline-derived CDR1 and CDR2 are MDHEN and SYDVKM. Sequenced: peripheral blood. The chain has TRBV28 and TRBJ1-4, with 9 bases aligning to TRBD1. This clonotype originated in a woman aged 55-69 years with acute or convalescent COVID-19. CDR3 protein: CASSEITGTGREKLFF. In DNA form, the CDR3 reads TGTGCCAGCAGTGAAATCACCGGGACAGGGCGCGAAAAACTGTTTTTT. Together with reference TRBV28 and TRBJ1-4, the CDR3 gives the full variable domain: DVKVTQSSRYLVKRTGEKVFLECVQDMDHENMFWYRQDPGLGLRLIYFSYDVKMKEKGDIPEGYSVSREKKERFSLILESASTNQTSMYLCASSEITGTGREKLFFGSGTQLSVL.